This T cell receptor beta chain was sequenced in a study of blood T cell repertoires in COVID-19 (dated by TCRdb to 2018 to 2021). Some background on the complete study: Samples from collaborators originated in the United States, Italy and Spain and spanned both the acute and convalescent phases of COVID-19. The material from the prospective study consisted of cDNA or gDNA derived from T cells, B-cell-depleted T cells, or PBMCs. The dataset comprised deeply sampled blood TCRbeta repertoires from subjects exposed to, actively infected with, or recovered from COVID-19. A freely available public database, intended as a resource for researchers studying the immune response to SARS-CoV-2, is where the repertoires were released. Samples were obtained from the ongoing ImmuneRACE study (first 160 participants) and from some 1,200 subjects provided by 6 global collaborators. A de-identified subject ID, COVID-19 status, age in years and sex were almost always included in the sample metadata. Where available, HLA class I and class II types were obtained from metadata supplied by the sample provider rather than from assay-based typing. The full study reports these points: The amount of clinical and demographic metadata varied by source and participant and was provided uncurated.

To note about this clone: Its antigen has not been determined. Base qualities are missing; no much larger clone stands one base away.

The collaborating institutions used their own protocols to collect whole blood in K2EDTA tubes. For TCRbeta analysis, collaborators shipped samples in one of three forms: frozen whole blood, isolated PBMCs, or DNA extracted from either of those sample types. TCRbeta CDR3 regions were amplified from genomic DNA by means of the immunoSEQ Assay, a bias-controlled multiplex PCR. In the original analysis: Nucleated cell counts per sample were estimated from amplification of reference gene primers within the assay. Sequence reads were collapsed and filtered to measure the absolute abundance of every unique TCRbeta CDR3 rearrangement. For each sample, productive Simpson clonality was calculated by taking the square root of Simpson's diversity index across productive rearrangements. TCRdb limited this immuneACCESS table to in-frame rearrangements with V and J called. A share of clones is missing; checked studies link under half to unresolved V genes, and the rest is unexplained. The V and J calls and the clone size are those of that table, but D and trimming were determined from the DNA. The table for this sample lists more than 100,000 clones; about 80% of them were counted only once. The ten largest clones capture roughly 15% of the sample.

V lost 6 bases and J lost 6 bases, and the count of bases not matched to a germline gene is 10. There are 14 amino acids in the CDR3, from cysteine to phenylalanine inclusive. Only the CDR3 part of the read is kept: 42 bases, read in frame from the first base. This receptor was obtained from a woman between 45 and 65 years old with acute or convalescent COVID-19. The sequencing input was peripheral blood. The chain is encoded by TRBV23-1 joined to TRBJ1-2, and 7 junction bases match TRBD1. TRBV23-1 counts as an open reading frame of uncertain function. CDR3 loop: CASRTFFGTDGYTF. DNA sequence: TGCGCCAGCAGAACCTTTTTCGGGACAGATGGCTACACCTTC.